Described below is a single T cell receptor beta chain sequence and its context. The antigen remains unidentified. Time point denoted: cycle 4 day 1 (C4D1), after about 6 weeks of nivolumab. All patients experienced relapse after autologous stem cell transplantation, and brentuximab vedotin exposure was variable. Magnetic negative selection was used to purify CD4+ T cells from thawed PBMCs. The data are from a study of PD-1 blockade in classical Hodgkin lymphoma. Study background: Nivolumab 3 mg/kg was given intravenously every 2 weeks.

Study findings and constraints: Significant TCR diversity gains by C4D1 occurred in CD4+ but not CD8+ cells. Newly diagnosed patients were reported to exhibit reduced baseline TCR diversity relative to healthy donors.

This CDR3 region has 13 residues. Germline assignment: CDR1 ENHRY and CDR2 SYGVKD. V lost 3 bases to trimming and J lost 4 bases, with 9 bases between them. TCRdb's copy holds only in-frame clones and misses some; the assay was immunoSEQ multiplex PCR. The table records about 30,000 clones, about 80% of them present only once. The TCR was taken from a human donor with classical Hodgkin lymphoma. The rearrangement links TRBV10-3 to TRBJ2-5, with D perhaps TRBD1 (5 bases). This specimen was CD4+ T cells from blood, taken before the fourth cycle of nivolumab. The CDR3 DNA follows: TGTGCCATCAGTGAAGGGGTCGTAGAGACCCAGTACTTC. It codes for CAISEGVVETQYF.